Below are 22 T cell receptor beta chains sequenced from a single sample in a study of blood T cell repertoires in COVID-19. Clones were sequenced by immunoSEQ multiplex PCR, and TCRdb holds only the in-frame ones, with some missing. The data hold a few hundred thousand clones, with more than 75% observed a single time. The source material was PBMCs or T cells enriched from blood (not recorded which). The receptors were gathered from a woman aged 18-29 years who had recovered from COVID-19.

V is TRBV20-1 and J is TRBJ1-2, with D maybe TRBD1 (6 bases). Trimming took off 3 bases at V and 4 bases at J, with 12 bases between the two ends. CDR3 length equals 13 residues. Per germline, CDR1 DFQATT and CDR2 SNEGSKA (reference sequence). CDR3 residues: CSASPGGGYGYTF. The CDR3 DNA sequence: TGCAGTGCTAGTCCGGGGGGCGGCTATGGCTACACCTTC.

This chain connects TRBV19 to TRBJ2-3; the match to TRBD2 covers 7 bases. V lost 1 base, J lost 2 bases, and 3 bases stayed unmatched. Germline CDR1 and CDR2: LNHDA and SQIVND (reference sequence). The CDR3 extends over 15 amino acids. The CDR3 nucleotides are TGTGCCAGTAGTATAGGGGGGGGAAACACAGATACGCAGTATTTT. This codes for CASSIGGGNTDTQYF.

This rearrangement joins TRBV27 to TRBJ1-1, with 8 positions matching TRBD1. Germline CDR1 MNHEY, CDR2 SMNVEV (reference sequence). J gave up 2 bases and V 8 bases, and 10 bases lay outside the gene matches. The CDR3 loop spans 15 amino acids. This CDR3 is CASSRKGTGNTEAFF. The CDR3 bases are TGTGCCAGCTCCCGGAAGGGGACAGGAAACACTGAAGCTTTCTTT.

The chain has TRBV2 and TRBJ2-7; D gene unclear. This CDR3 is built from 13 residues. The germline CDR1 and CDR2 sequences are SNHLY and FYNNEI. V was trimmed by 6 bases and J by 2 bases, leaving 11 bases between them. The CDR3 DNA reads TGTGCCAGCAGCGTCTTATTAACCTACGAGCAGTACTTC. This encodes CASSVLLTYEQYF.

V gene TRBV19 combines with J gene TRBJ1-5, with 10 bases aligning to TRBD1. V shed 5 bases, J shed 5 bases, and the junction held 3 bases outside the gene matches. CDR1 and CDR2 (germline): LNHDA, SQIVND (reference sequence). The CDR3 extends over 14 amino acids. The CDR3 is CASSHGTGDQPQHF. The CDR3 region has the DNA TGTGCCAGTAGTCACGGGACAGGGGATCAGCCCCAGCATTTT.

This chain joins TRBV6-2 or TRBV6-3 and TRBJ2-1, with 12 bases identical to TRBD2. With 4 bases clipped from V and 6 bases from J, the junction kept 7 bases outside the gene matches. The CDR3 loop spans 16 amino acids. CDR1 and CDR2 (germline): MNHEY, SVGEGT. CDR3 amino acids: CASSFPGLAGRNEQFF. The CDR3 DNA sequence: TGTGCCAGCAGTTTCCCCGGACTAGCGGGACGCAATGAGCAGTTCTTC.

The chain links TRBV24-1 to TRBJ1-3; unclear D gene. Looked up from germline, CDR1 is KGHDR and CDR2 is SFDVKD. V was clipped by 8 bases and J by 2 bases, with 9 bases between them. The CDR3 is made up of 13 amino acids. The CDR3 loop is CATTRGPGNTIYF. The DNA for the CDR3 is TGTGCCACCACCCGAGGCCCTGGAAACACCATATATTTT.

The chain is built from TRBV6-5 and TRBJ1-2; D gene ambiguous. Germline V CDR1 and CDR2: MNHEY, SVGAGI. The CDR3 sequence is 13 residues long. Trimming pared 8 bases from V and 6 bases from J, leaving 16 bases between. CDR3 nucleotide sequence: TGTGCCAGCGGGCCCGGGAGAATCCATGGCTACACCTTC. It is translated as CASGPGRIHGYTF.

This sequence joins TRBV6-5 and TRBJ1-2; D gene ambiguous. Looked up from germline, CDR1 is MNHEY and CDR2 is SVGAGI. CDR3 size: 15 residues. Between the trimmed V and J ends, which lost 0 bases and 1 base, there was a span of 9 bases. The chain's CDR3 is CASSYSIGFNYGYTF. The CDR3, as DNA: TGTGCCAGCAGTTACTCGATTGGCTTTAACTATGGCTACACCTTC.

This clone came up a few times. The chain employs TRBV2 and TRBJ1-2; 7 bases line up with TRBD1. CDR3 size: 16 residues. From germline, CDR1 is SNHLY and CDR2 FYNNEI. Trimming at V came to 2 bases and at J to 4 bases, leaving 10 bases not matched to a gene. The CDR3 is CASSELEGAIGYGYTF. In DNA, the CDR3 is TGTGCCAGCAGTGAATTGGAGGGGGCAATCGGCTATGGCTACACCTTC.

The rearrangement joins TRBV7-6 to TRBJ2-3; TRBD2 aligns across 8 bases. This CDR3 has 16 amino acids. The V segment lost 1 base and the J segment 1 base; nucleotides outside the gene matches: 4. Germline CDR1 SGHVS, CDR2 FNYEAQ. The CDR3 protein is CASSLEGAGGTDTQYF. DNA for the CDR3: TGTGCCAGCAGCTTAGAGGGAGCGGGAGGCACAGATACGCAGTATTTT.

This clone was recorded once. V and J are TRBV4-2 and TRBJ2-5, with 8 positions matching TRBD1. J lost 4 bases, V lost 1 base, and 8 bases had no gene match. The CDR3 has 16 amino acids. Germline lookup yields CDR1 LGHNA and CDR2 YNFKEQ. CDR3 region: CASSQGTGKAVETQYF. CDR3 coding DNA: TGTGCCAGCAGCCAAGGGACAGGGAAAGCGGTAGAGACCCAGTACTTC.

The V and J genes are TRBV18 and TRBJ2-6, with TRBD2 identical over 10 bases. V trimming: 3 bases; J trimming: 0 bases; junction bases outside the gene matches: 14. The length of the CDR3 is 21 residues. Germline CDR1 is KGHSH and CDR2 is LQKENI. Here the CDR3 DNA reads TGTGCCAGCTCACCCAAGTGGGCTAGCGGGGGTTTTTTCTCTGGGGCCAACGTCCTGACTTTC. Translating it yields CASSPKWASGGFFSGANVLTF.

The rearrangement joins TRBV5-6 to TRBJ1-6, with D possibly TRBD1 on 5 matching bases. Trimming shortened V by 4 bases and J by 0 bases, and 14 bases separated the two germline ends. Germline V gene sequence: CDR1 SGHDT, CDR2 YYEEEE. This CDR3 has 17 amino acids. CDR3: CASSPGLLPSYNSPLHF. The CDR3 bases are TGTGCCAGCAGCCCGGGACTACTACCCTCCTATAATTCACCCCTCCACTTT. Full variable domain (outside the CDR3, taken from reference TRBV5-6 and TRBJ1-6): DAGVTQSPTHLIKTRGQQVTLRCSPKSGHDTVSWYQQALGQGPQFIFQYYEEEERQRGNFPDRFSGHQFPNYSSELNVNALLLGDSALYLCASSPGLLPSYNSPLHFGNGTRLTVT.

V is TRBV7-2 and J is TRBJ2-5; 10 positions match TRBD2. Germline values: CDR1 SGHTA, CDR2 FQGNSA. CDR3 length equals 13 residues. The V segment lost 4 bases and the J segment 13 bases; nucleotides outside the gene matches: 9. CDR3 nucleotide sequence: TGTGCCAGCAGCTCCGGGACTAGCGACCTCGGGTACTTC. It is translated as CASSSGTSDLGYF.

V usage is TRBV7-9 and J usage is TRBJ1-3; D not certain. CDR3 length: 17 amino acids. Between the trimmed V and J ends, which lost 4 bases and 4 bases, there was a span of 20 bases. CDR1 is SEHNR, CDR2 FQNEAQ, per germline (reference sequence). The CDR3 sequence: CASSSPRGREYGNTIYF. For the CDR3, the DNA is TGTGCCAGCAGCTCCCCAAGAGGGAGGGAATACGGAAACACCATATATTTT.

Of note for this clone: Other DNA sequences in this sample translate to the same CDR3. The chain links TRBV4-3 to TRBJ1-2; 7 bases map to TRBD1. V gave up 1 base and J gave up 4 bases; unmatched junction bases: 0. Germline lookup yields CDR1 LGHNA and CDR2 YSLEER. CDR3 length equals 13 residues. The CDR3 sequence: CASSQAGGYGYTF. CDR3 sequence (DNA): TGCGCCAGCAGCCAAGCAGGGGGCTATGGCTACACCTTC.

Only one count was recorded for this clone. V is TRBV9 and J is TRBJ1-1; maybe TRBD1 (6 bases). The CDR3 runs 14 residues. V gave up 4 bases and J gave up 4 bases, with 14 bases separating them. Per germline, CDR1 SGDLS and CDR2 YYNGEE. The CDR3 protein is CASSSRTETTEAFF. The CDR3 bases are TGTGCCAGCAGCTCCCGGACAGAAACCACTGAAGCTTTCTTT.

The chain carries TRBV4-2 and TRBJ2-6; D not certain. CDR1 is LGHNA and CDR2 is YNFKEQ in the germline V gene. V lost 3 bases to trimming and J lost 7 bases, with 16 bases between them. CDR3 length equals 16 residues. The DNA of the CDR3 is TGTGCCAGCAGCCACATGCGGCAGACTGAAGCCAACGTCCTGACTTTC. Its protein product is CASSHMRQTEANVLTF.

This clone was observed a single time. CDR3 bases: TGTGCCAGCAGCGTCCTGGGACTGGCTAAAGAGACCCAGTACTTC. This sequence encodes CASSVLGLAKETQYF. This chain uses TRBV9 with TRBJ2-5; possibly TRBD2 for D (6 bases). V was cut by 2 bases and J by 3 bases, with 14 bases left in between. In germline, CDR1 is SGDLS, CDR2 YYNGEE. The CDR3 is 15 residues long. Drawing the rest from reference TRBV9 and TRBJ2-5, the complete variable domain is DSGVTQTPKHLITATGQRVTLRCSPRSGDLSVYWYQQSLDQGLQFLIQYYNGEERAKGNILERFSAQQFPDLHSELNLSSLELGDSALYFCASSVLGLAKETQYFGPGTRLLVL.

The rearrangement links TRBV7-9 to TRBJ1-1; D gene ambiguous. Trimming took off 4 bases at V and 11 bases at J, with 11 bases between the two ends. Germline-derived CDR1 and CDR2 are SEHNR and FQNEAQ (reference sequence). The CDR3 runs 11 residues. The CDR3 DNA is TGTGCCAGCAGCTCTAAGGCGGTGGCTTTCTTT. Translated: CASSSKAVAFF.

The V and J genes are TRBV18 and TRBJ2-5; TRBD1 matches 10 bases. Trimming at V came to 3 bases and at J to 2 bases, leaving 6 bases not matched to a gene. CDR3 length equals 16 residues. Per the germline V gene, CDR1 is KGHSH and CDR2 is LQKENI. The CDR3 nucleotides are TGTGCCAGCTCACCCGGGACAGGGGACCCACAAGAGACCCAGTACTTC. Protein: CASSPGTGDPQETQYF.